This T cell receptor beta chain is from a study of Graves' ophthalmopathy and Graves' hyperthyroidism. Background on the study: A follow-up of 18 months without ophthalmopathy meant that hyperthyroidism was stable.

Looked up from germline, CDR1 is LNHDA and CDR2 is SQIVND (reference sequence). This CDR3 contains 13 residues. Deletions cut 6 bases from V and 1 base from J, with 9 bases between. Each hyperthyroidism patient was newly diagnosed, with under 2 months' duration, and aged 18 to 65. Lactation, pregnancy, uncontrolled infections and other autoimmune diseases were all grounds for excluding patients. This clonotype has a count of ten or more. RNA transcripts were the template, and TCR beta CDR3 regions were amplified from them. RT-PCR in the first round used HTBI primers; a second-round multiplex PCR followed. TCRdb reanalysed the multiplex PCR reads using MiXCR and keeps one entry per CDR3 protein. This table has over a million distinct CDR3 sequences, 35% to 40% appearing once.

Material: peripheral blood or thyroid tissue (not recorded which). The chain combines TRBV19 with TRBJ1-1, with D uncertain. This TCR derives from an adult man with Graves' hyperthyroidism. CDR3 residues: CASSQKQNTEAFF. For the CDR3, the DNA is TGTGCCAGTAGCCAGAAGCAGAACACTGAAGCTTTCTTT. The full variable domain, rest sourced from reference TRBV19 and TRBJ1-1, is DGGITQSPKYLFRKEGQNVTLSCEQNLNHDAMYWYRQDPGQGLRLIYYSQIVNDFQKGDIAEGYSVSREKKESFPLTVTSAQKNPTAFYLCASSQKQNTEAFFGQGTRLTVV.